The present T cell receptor (beta chain) was sequenced within a study of T-cell memory formation after mild COVID-19. The wider study: TCR clusters showed largely donor specificity.

Germline lookup yields CDR1 MNHEY and CDR2 SVGEGT. This CDR3 is 14 amino acids long. The ends lost 0 bases at V and 6 bases at J; junction bases unmatched: 0. By its share, this clonotype is medium-sized. Its antigen is not known. TCR alpha and TCR beta cDNA libraries carrying sample barcodes and UMIs were produced by 5'RACE using constant-segment primers. TCRdb re-called the 5' RACE reads with MiXCR, one entry per CDR3 protein. The table lists around 35,000 distinct CDR3 sequences, around 8% of them singletons. Study-wide results and caveats: Pre-infection memory contained some responding clones, which suggested that cross-reactive memory had joined. Among CD4+ contracting clones, most were CM and EM, and CD8+ ones EMRA.

The sequence was collected from a man aged 18 to 30 who had mild COVID-19 (a few samples of this study predate the infection). Cell type and time point are not known. V gene TRBV6-2 or TRBV6-3 combines with J gene TRBJ2-1; TRBD1 agrees at 9 bases. Sequences were obtained from PBMCs or a T cell subset sorted from them (not recorded which). CDR3 amino acids: CASSYSTGGNEQFF. The CDR3 DNA follows: TGTGCCAGCAGTTACTCGACAGGGGGCAATGAGCAGTTCTTC.